The present T cell receptor beta chain was sequenced within a study of cytomegalovirus exposure and HLA in healthy donors. Both 60 Vbeta primers and 13 Jbeta primers went into the PCR. Sequencing was performed with immunoSEQ multiplex PCR; in TCRdb, only in-frame clones are kept and a portion is missing. Here the sample spans approximately 140,000 clones, more than 70% being singletons. Only one count was recorded for this clone. This TCR was sampled from a man aged 40-49 years in good health and CMV-seronegative. The specimen was PBMCs.

The CDR3 reads CSAQDGQSYEQYF. In nucleotides, the CDR3 is TGCAGCGCCCAAGACGGACAGTCCTACGAGCAGTACTTC. This rearrangement joins TRBV29-1 to TRBJ2-7; weak D call: TRBD1 (6 bases). Per the germline V gene, CDR1 is SQVTM and CDR2 is ANQGSEA. CDR3 size: 13 residues. With 7 bases removed from V and 1 base from J, the gap between germline ends came to 14 bases.